This TCR beta chain came from a study of neurological immune-mediated disorders. TCRdb analysed the 5' RACE reads with MiXCR anew, one entry per CDR3 protein. Of roughly 80,000 distinct CDR3 sequences listed, about 9.4% are singletons. V shed 5 bases, J shed 7 bases, and the junction held 10 bases outside the gene matches. The CDR3 sequence is 15 residues long. Remarks on this clonotype: A single base separates this from a much larger clone, so it may be a read error. The conserved phenylalanine or tryptophan is not found at the CDR3 terminus, so this likely reflects a read error.

The sample consisted of PBMCs. The chain employs TRBV12-3 or TRBV12-4 and TRBJ2-3; 9 bases are a match to TRBD2. The sequence was collected from a middle-aged man in good health. Here the CDR3 reads CASSPAGGTRNTQYS. CDR3 bases: TGTGCCAGCAGTCCAGCGGGGGGCACCAGGAATACGCAGTATTCT.